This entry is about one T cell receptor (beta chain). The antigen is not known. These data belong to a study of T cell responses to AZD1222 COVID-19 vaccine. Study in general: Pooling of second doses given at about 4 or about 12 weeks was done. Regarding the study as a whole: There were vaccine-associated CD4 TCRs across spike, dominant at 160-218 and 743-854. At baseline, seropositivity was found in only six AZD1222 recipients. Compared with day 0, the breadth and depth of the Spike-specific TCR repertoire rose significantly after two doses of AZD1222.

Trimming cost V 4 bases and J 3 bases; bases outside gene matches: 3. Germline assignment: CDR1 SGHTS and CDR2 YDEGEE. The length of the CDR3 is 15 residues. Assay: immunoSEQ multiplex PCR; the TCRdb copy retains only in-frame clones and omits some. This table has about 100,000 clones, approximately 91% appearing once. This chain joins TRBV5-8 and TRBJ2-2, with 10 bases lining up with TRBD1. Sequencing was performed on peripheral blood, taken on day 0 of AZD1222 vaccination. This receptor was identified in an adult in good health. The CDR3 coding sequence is TGTGCCAGCAGCCTGGGACAGGGGCACACCGGGGAGCTGTTTTTT. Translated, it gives CASSLGQGHTGELFF.